The clone carrying this T cell receptor (beta chain) has a single count. Antigen specificity is unknown. Profiling relied on immunoSEQ multiplex PCR, and the TCRdb table lists in-frame clones only, not all of them. The sample includes around 1,000,000 clones, approximately 77% of them seen just once. This entry is derived from a study of shared clonotypes between healthy human individuals. As for the study in general: Three CD4 naive, three CD4 memory, two CD8 naive and one CD8 memory plate were used per donor. Study-level results: In several donors, around 4.5% of naive CD4 clonotypes appeared in common.

The germline V and J ends were trimmed by 2 bases and 5 bases, with 15 bases remaining between them. The CDR3 contains 15 residues. Germline V lookup: CDR1 MGHRA, CDR2 YSYEKL. The chain is built from TRBV4-1 and TRBJ2-5; possible D gene TRBD1, 6 bases. Specimen: memory CD4+ T cells from PBMCs. Stated subset: CD45RA-negative fraction. The sequence was obtained from a man between 18 and 35 years old in good health. Some clones in this sample may be carry-over from other donors' samples. CDR3 nucleotide sequence: TGCGCCAGCAGCCAATCCGACAGGTGGTCGGAGACCCAGTACTTC. Amino acids: CASSQSDRWSETQYF.